This entry lists 17 T cell receptor beta chains sequenced from one sample in a study of vaccination and CD4 T cells after COVID-19. These TCRs are of unknown antigen specificity. The treatment here: approximately 10-day PBMC culture with coronavirus spike peptide pools or control peptides (ViraFEST assay). The Oncomine TCR Beta short-read assay generated sequence data from the DNA of cultured CD4+ T cells. TCRdb re-derived calls from the PCR reads in MiXCR, one entry per CDR3 protein. The sample comprises under 20,000 distinct CDR3 sequences, about half of which are singletons, and roughly 13% rests with the top ten. The sample taken for sequencing was cultured CD4+ T cells from blood. The receptor source for this set is a human donor with COVID-19.

This clonotype was seen a handful of times. The chain uses TRBV7-9 and TRBJ1-1, with D uncertain. V was clipped by 2 bases and J by 6 bases, with 10 bases between them. Germline V lookup: CDR1 SEHNR, CDR2 FQNEAQ (reference sequence). The CDR3 has 13 residues. The CDR3 DNA follows: TGTGCCAGCAGCTTACGGAGCGACTCTGAAGCTTTCTTT. Its protein is CASSLRSDSEAFF.

This sequence joins TRBV24-1 and TRBJ1-1, with D uncertain. CDR3 size: 13 residues. The germline V gene has CDR1 KGHDR and CDR2 SFDVKD. The V end was cut by 4 bases, the J end by 3 bases, with 8 bases between. This CDR3 is CATSEGRDTEAFF. CDR3 bases: TGTGCCACCAGTGAGGGCCGGGACACTGAAGCTTTCTTT.

V is TRBV10-3 and J is TRBJ2-7; D tentatively fits TRBD1 or TRBD2 (5 bases each). Trimming took off 0 bases at V and 3 bases at J, with 9 bases between the two ends. Germline V gives CDR1 ENHRY, CDR2 SYGVKD. This CDR3 is built from 14 residues. The CDR3 bases are TGTGCCATCAGTGAGTCGACGGGGCACTACGAGCAGTACTTC. Encoded protein: CAISESTGHYEQYF.

The V call is TRBV27, the J call TRBJ1-5; D is unclear. Looked up from germline, CDR1 is MNHEY and CDR2 is SMNVEV (reference sequence). V gave up 3 bases and J gave up 4 bases, with 10 bases separating them. CDR3 length equals 14 residues. The CDR3 bases are TGTGCCAGCAGTTTCGCAGGCGGGAATCAGCCCCAGCATTTT. This sequence encodes CASSFAGGNQPQHF.

This clonotype was counted only a few times. The V gene is TRBV6-5, the J gene TRBJ2-1; D possibly matches TRBD1 or TRBD2 (5 bases each). The CDR3 has 15 residues. Germline V gene sequence: CDR1 MNHEY, CDR2 SVGAGI. V lost 2 bases and J 6 bases, leaving 14 bases between the germline ends. The CDR3 DNA follows: TGTGCCAGCAGTTACGAGGGCAGGGTTTCCAATGAGCAGTTCTTC. Its translation: CASSYEGRVSNEQFF.

This clonotype was observed a few times. At one end the junction does not follow the germline gene, possibly because of a read error. The rearrangement uses TRBV2 and TRBJ1-6; D is ambiguous. The CDR3 is made up of 15 amino acids. Germline values: CDR1 SNHLY, CDR2 FYNNEI. In DNA, the CDR3 is TGTGCCAGCGGGCCCCCGAGCTCCTATAATTCACTCCTCCACTTT. Amino acids: CASGPPSSYNSLLHF.

Written as DNA, the CDR3 is TGTGCCAGCAGCTCCGGGCCCGGGGCTGAAGCTTTCTTT. This encodes CASSSGPGAEAFF. The rearrangement uses TRBV7-2 and TRBJ1-1; D unresolved. V was clipped by 4 bases and J by 6 bases, with 12 bases between them. CDR1 and CDR2 from the germline V gene are SGHTA and FQGNSA. The CDR3 runs 13 residues.

The J gene is TRBJ2-3, the V gene TRBV25-1; TRBD1 agrees at 7 bases. The CDR3 loop spans 14 amino acids. Trimming removed 4 bases from V and 2 bases from J; junction bases left unmatched: 3. Germline V gene sequence: CDR1 MGHDK, CDR2 SYGVNS. The CDR3 DNA reads TGTGCCAGCAGTGTGACAGGGACCACAGATACGCAGTATTTT. Its translation: CASSVTGTTDTQYF.

This clonotype has a handful of counts. The gene calls are TRBV6-2 or TRBV6-3 and TRBJ1-2, with no clear D. The CDR3 covers 12 residues. V was shortened by 7 bases and J by 4 bases, with 10 bases between the two germline ends. Germline V gives CDR1 MNHEY, CDR2 SVGEGT. The CDR3 DNA reads as TGTGCCAGCACAACCGGCAGCTATGGCTACACCTTC. Protein product: CASTTGSYGYTF.

This sequence joins TRBV6-1 and TRBJ1-5, with 8 bases identical to TRBD1. Per the germline V gene, CDR1 is MNHNS and CDR2 is SASEGT. The CDR3 sequence is 15 residues long. The J segment lost 7 bases and the V segment lost 6 bases, leaving 11 bases of the junction unmatched. This CDR3 is CASRPRGTGGQPQHF. CDR3 bases: TGTGCCAGCAGGCCTCGGGGGACAGGAGGACAGCCCCAGCATTTT.

The chain couples TRBV6-2 or TRBV6-3 to TRBJ2-5; 7 bases align to TRBD2. The CDR3 extends over 14 amino acids. The germline V gene encodes CDR1 MNHEY and CDR2 SVGEGT. The trim removed 4 bases at V and 4 bases at J, leaving 6 bases unmatched. The CDR3 region is CASSWHPSGETQYF. The CDR3 region has the DNA TGTGCCAGCAGTTGGCATCCTAGCGGAGAGACCCAGTACTTC.

The V gene is TRBV20-1, the J gene TRBJ2-3; 9 bases align to TRBD2. Unmatched junction bases numbered 12, after V lost 3 bases and J lost 2 bases. The CDR3 has 17 amino acids. The germline V gene encodes CDR1 DFQATT and CDR2 SNEGSKA (reference sequence). The CDR3 protein is CSASGAGSGGNTDTQYF. CDR3 in DNA: TGCAGTGCTAGTGGGGCGGGTAGCGGGGGTAACACAGATACGCAGTATTTT.

This chain uses TRBV4-3 with TRBJ2-4, with 8 bases that match TRBD2. The CDR3 spans 14 residues. In germline, CDR1 is LGHNA, CDR2 YSLEER. Losses at the gene ends were 0 bases for V and 10 bases for J; bases not matched to a gene: 5. CDR3: CASSQDRVAGIQYF. The CDR3 DNA sequence: TGCGCCAGCAGCCAAGATCGGGTAGCGGGGATTCAGTACTTC.

This clonotype was counted a few times. This chain connects TRBV2 to TRBJ1-5; 10 nucleotides match TRBD1. V shed 6 bases, J shed 2 bases, and the junction held 4 bases outside the gene matches. The CDR3 loop spans 15 amino acids. Germline lookup yields CDR1 SNHLY and CDR2 FYNNEI. The CDR3 loop reads CASSGTGVGNQPQHF. The CDR3 DNA reads TGTGCCAGCAGCGGGACAGGGGTAGGCAATCAGCCCCAGCATTTT.

This clonotype was seen once. The chain recombines TRBV19 with TRBJ2-2; 9 bases are shared with TRBD1. The V and J ends lost 6 bases and 6 bases, in that order; junction bases with no gene match: 8. Looked up from germline, CDR1 is LNHDA and CDR2 is SQIVND (reference sequence). This CDR3 is built from 15 residues. The CDR3 nucleotides read TGTGCCAGTAGCCTACAGGGGGCGCGTTCCGGGGAGCTGTTTTTT. Protein: CASSLQGARSGELFF.

V usage is TRBV15 and J usage is TRBJ1-4; D possibly corresponds to TRBD1 (6 bases). The CDR3 totals 15 residues. CDR1 is LNHNV, CDR2 YYDKDF, per germline (reference sequence). V was trimmed by 4 bases and J by 7 bases, leaving 16 bases between them. CDR3 amino acids: CATSKLGGVSEKLFF. CDR3 DNA: TGTGCCACCAGCAAATTGGGGGGCGTGTCTGAAAAACTGTTTTTT. The complete variable domain, with remaining parts taken from reference TRBV15 and TRBJ1-4, reads DAMVIQNPRYQVTQFGKPVTLSCSQTLNHNVMYWYQQKSSQAPKLLFHYYDKDFNNEADTPDNFQSRRPNTSFCFLDIRSPGLGDTAMYLCATSKLGGVSEKLFFGSGTQLSVL.

The chain recombines TRBV5-4 with TRBJ1-1, with 11 bases lining up with TRBD1. The germline V gene encodes CDR1 SGHNT and CDR2 YYREEE (reference sequence). The J segment lost 6 bases and the V segment lost 6 bases, leaving 13 bases of the junction unmatched. CDR3 length: 16 residues. CDR3 protein: CASKRFRDRGISEAFF. As DNA, the CDR3 is TGTGCCAGCAAAAGGTTCCGGGACAGGGGGATATCTGAAGCTTTCTTT.